This T cell receptor (beta chain) was observed in a study of blood T cell repertoires in COVID-19. V gave up 7 bases and J gave up 7 bases, with 16 bases separating them. Germline CDR1 MDHEN, CDR2 SYDVKM. There are 13 residues in the CDR3. This table comes from immunoSEQ multiplex PCR, and its TCRdb copy is limited to in-frame clones, with some not included. The sample carries 200,000 to 300,000 clones, around 80% recorded once. V is TRBV28 and J is TRBJ2-5; tentatively, D is TRBD2 (5 bases). The sequence was collected from a human donor in a cohort sampled during active COVID-19. Sequenced input: peripheral blood. The CDR3 region has the DNA TGTGCCAGCACCCGAGGTCACGGAGGGACCCAGTACTTC. This sequence encodes CASTRGHGGTQYF. Filled out from reference TRBV28 and TRBJ2-5, the complete variable domain reads DVKVTQSSRYLVKRTGEKVFLECVQDMDHENMFWYRQDPGLGLRLIYFSYDVKMKEKGDIPEGYSVSREKKERFSLILESASTNQTSMYLCASTRGHGGTQYFGPGTRLLVL.